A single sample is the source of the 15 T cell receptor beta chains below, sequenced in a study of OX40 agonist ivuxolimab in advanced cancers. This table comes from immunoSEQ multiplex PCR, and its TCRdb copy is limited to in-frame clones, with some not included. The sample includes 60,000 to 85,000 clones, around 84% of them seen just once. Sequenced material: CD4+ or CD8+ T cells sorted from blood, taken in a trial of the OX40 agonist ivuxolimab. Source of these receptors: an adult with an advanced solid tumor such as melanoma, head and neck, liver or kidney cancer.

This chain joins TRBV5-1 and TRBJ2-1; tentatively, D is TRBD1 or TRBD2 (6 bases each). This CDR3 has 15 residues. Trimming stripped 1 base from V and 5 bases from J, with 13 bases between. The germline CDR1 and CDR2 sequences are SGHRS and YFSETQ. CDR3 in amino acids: CASSLWGAPNNEQFF. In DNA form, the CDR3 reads TGCGCCAGCAGCTTGTGGGGGGCGCCTAACAATGAGCAGTTCTTC.

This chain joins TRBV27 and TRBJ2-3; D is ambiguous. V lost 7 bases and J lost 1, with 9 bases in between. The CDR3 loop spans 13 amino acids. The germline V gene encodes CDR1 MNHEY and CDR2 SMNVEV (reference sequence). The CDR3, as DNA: TGTGCCAGCACCAAATGGGGCACAGATACGCAGTATTTT. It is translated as CASTKWGTDTQYF.

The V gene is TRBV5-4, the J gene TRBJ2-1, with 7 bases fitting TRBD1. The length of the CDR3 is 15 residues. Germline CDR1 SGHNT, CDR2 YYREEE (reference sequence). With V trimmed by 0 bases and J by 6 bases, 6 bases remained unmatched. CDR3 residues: CASSLGRQGPNEQFF. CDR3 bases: TGTGCCAGCAGCTTGGGTAGACAGGGTCCCAATGAGCAGTTCTTC. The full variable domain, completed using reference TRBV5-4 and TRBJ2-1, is ETGVTQSPTHLIKTRGQQVTLRCSSQSGHNTVSWYQQALGQGPQFIFQYYREEENGRGNFPPRFSGLQFPNYSSELNVNALELDDSALYLCASSLGRQGPNEQFFGPGTRLTVL.

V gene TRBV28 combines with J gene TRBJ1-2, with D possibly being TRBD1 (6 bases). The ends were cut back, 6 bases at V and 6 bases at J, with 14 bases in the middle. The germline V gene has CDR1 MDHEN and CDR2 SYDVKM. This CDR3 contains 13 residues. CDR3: CASRARGRHGYTF. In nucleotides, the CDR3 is TGTGCCAGCAGAGCGAGGGGGAGGCATGGCTACACCTTC.

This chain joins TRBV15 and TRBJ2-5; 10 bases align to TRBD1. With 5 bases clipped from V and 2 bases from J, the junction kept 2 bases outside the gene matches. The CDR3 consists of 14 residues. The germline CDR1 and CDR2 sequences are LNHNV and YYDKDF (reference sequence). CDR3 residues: CATSEDRGQETQYF. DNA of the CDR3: TGTGCCACCAGCGAGGACAGGGGGCAAGAGACCCAGTACTTC.

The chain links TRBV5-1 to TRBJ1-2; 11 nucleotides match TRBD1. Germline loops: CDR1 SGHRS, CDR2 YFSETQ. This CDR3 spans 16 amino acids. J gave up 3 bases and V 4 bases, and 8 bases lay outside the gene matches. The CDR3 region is CASSPGQGAKDYGYTF. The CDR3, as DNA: TGCGCCAGCAGCCCTGGACAGGGGGCGAAAGACTATGGCTACACCTTC.

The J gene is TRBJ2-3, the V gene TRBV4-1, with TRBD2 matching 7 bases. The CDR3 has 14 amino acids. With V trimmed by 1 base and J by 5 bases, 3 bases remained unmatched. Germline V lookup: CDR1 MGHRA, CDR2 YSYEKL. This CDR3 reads CASSQVGGGDTQYF. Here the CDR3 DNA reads TGCGCCAGCAGCCAAGTGGGGGGGGGAGATACGCAGTATTTT.

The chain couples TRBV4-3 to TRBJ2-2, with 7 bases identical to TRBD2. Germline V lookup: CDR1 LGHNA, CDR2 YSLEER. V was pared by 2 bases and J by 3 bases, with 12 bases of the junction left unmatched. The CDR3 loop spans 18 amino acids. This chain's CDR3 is CASSQTPTTGGYTGELFF. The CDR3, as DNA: TGCGCCAGCAGCCAAACACCCACCACGGGAGGCTACACCGGGGAGCTGTTTTTT.

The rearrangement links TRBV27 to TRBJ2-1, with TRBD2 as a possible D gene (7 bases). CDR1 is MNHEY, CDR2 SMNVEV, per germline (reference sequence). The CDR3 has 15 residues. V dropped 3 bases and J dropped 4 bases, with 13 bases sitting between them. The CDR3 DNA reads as TGTGCCAGCAGTTTCGTAGAGGGGGGGTACAATGAGCAGTTCTTC. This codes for CASSFVEGGYNEQFF.

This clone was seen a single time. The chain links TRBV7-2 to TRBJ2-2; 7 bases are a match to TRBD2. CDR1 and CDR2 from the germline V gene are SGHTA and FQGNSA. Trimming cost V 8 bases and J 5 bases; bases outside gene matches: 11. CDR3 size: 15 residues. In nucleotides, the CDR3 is TGTGCCAGCCGATCCAACGGGGGGAGTACCGGGGAGCTGTTTTTT. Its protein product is CASRSNGGSTGELFF.

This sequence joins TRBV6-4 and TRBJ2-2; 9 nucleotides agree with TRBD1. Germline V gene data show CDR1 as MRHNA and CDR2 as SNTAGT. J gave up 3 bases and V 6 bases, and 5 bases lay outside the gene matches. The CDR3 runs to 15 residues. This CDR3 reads CASSLRDRDTGELFF. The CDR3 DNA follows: TGTGCCAGCAGCCTCCGGGACAGGGACACCGGGGAGCTGTTTTTT.

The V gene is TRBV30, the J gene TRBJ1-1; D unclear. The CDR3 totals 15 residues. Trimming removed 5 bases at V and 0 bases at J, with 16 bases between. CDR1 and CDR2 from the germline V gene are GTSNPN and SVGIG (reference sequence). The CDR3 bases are TGTGCCTGGGTAACTTCCAGATCCGTGAACACTGAAGCTTTCTTT. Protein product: CAWVTSRSVNTEAFF.

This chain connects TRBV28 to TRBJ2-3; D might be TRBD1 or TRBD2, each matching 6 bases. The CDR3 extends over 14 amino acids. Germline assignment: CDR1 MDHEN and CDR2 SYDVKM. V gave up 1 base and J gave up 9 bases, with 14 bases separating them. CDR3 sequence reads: CASSLLGGVDTQYF. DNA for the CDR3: TGTGCCAGCAGTTTATTGGGGGGCGTAGACACGCAGTATTTT.

The CDR3 sequence is CASSLAGGGADTQYF. The CDR3 nucleotides read TGTGCCAGCAGCTTAGCGGGGGGAGGCGCAGATACGCAGTATTTT. The chain couples TRBV7-2 to TRBJ2-3; D might be TRBD2 (6 bases). This CDR3 is built from 15 residues. Deletions cut 0 bases from V and 4 bases from J, with 11 bases between. The germline CDR1 and CDR2 sequences are SGHTA and FQGNSA.

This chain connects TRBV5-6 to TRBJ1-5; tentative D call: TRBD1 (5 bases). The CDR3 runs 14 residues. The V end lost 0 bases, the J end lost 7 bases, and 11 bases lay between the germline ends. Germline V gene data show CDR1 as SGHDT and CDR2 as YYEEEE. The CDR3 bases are TGTGCCAGCAGCTTGGAGGGACGGGGGCAGCCCCAGCATTTT. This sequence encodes CASSLEGRGQPQHF.